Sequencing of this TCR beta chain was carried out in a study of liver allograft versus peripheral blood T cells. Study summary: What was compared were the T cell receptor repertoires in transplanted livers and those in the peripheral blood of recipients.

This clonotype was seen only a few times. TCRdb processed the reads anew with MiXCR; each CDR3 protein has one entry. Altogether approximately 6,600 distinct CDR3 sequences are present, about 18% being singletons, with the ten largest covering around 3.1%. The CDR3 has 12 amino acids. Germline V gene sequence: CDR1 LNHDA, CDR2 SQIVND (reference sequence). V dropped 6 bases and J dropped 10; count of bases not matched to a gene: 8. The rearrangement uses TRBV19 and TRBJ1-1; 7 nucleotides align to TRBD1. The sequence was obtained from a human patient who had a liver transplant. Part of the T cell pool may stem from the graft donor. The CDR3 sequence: CASRGTARGAFF. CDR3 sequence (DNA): TGTGCCAGTAGGGGGACAGCCCGGGGAGCTTTCTTT.